This T cell receptor (beta chain) was sequenced for a study of tumor-infiltrating lymphocytes in primary liver carcinoma. Notes on the study in general: Relative to tumor region pairs, the tumor-adjacent and tumor-blood pairs showed overlap that was lower. No comparison of CD4+ and CD8+ repertoires was made, since the samples were bulk unsorted.

The blood RNA (from unsorted whole blood) was obtained, and germline DNA was also extracted. Those patients suffered from chronic HBV infection and were treatment-naive. With 500 to 650 ng total RNA as template and a constant-region primer, TCR beta cDNA was made. Libraries of TCR beta came from three nested multiplex PCR rounds with slightly modified ARM-PCR. From the multiplex PCR reads, TCRdb called clonotypes with MiXCR, one entry per CDR3 protein. This sample has 180,000 or so distinct CDR3 sequences; over 50% occur once, and the top ten carry under 75%. This clonotype occurred a few times. Its target is unknown. One base away lies a much larger clone, so this may be a sequencing read error. Sequencing input: peripheral blood. This TCR was sampled from a man in his forties with primary liver carcinoma and hepatitis B virus infection.

Written as DNA, the CDR3 is TGTGCCTGCAGCTTAGATAGCGAGCAGTTCTTC. Amino acids: CACSLDSEQFF. V gene TRBV11-3 combines with J gene TRBJ2-1; unclear D gene. Germline CDR1 is SGHNT and CDR2 is YENEEA. The CDR3 length is 11 residues.